This T cell receptor beta chain appears in the sequencing data of a study of OX40 agonist ivuxolimab in advanced cancers. Study summary: Hepatocellular carcinoma, melanoma, renal cell or head and neck cancer occurred in dose-escalation patients.

The V gene's germline CDR1 is MNHNY and CDR2 SVGAGI (reference sequence). This CDR3 contains 13 residues. The V end was cut by 5 bases, the J end by 7 bases, with 12 bases between. Profiling relied on immunoSEQ multiplex PCR, and the TCRdb table lists in-frame clones only, not all of them. In the table there are about 83,000 clones, about 90% of which are singletons. V and J are TRBV6-6 and TRBJ2-1, with TRBD2 as a possible D gene (6 bases). This TCR derives from an adult with an advanced solid tumor such as melanoma, head and neck, liver or kidney cancer. The sequencing used CD4+ or CD8+ T cells sorted from blood, collected in a trial of the OX40 agonist ivuxolimab. CDR3 nucleotides: TGTGCCAGCAGTGATACTCTAGCGAATGAGCAGTTCTTC. This gives the protein CASSDTLANEQFF.